Presented here are 8 T cell receptor beta chains from one specimen sequenced in a study of early T cells in non-severe SARS-CoV-2 infection. Each CDR3 protein gets one entry after TCRdb re-called the 5' RACE reads with MiXCR. The table records around 50,000 distinct CDR3 sequences, less than 9.5% of them present only once. Sample: whole blood. The receptors come from an adult who was a healthcare worker with PCR-confirmed SARS-CoV-2 infection or an uninfected control (not recorded which).

The sample holds a few counts of this clonotype. This chain uses TRBV5-6 with TRBJ2-7, with D uncertain. From germline, CDR1 is SGHDT and CDR2 YYEEEE. The V gene lost 0 bases and the J gene lost 4 bases, with 5 bases spanning the gap. This CDR3 is built from 12 residues. The chain's CDR3 is CASSLEVYEQYF. The CDR3 DNA reads TGTGCCAGCAGCTTGGAAGTTTACGAGCAGTACTTC.

This clonotype was seen ten or more times. The chain recombines TRBV12-3 or TRBV12-4 with TRBJ2-7; D perhaps matches TRBD1 (6 bases). The CDR3 extends over 16 amino acids. Trimming took 2 bases from V and 4 from J, leaving 18 bases between them. CDR3 coding DNA: TGTGCCAGCAGTTTATACCGGGACACGCAGGGGTACGAGCAGTACTTC. Translated: CASSLYRDTQGYEQYF.

This clonotype was detected ten times or more. The J gene is TRBJ1-4, the V gene TRBV3-1, with TRBD1 as a possible D gene (5 bases). The V and J ends lost 3 bases and 3 bases respectively, with 8 bases between them. Germline V lookup: CDR1 LGHDT, CDR2 YNNKEL (reference sequence). This CDR3 has 14 residues. The CDR3 loop is CASSQGGPNEKLFF. CDR3 sequence (DNA): TGTGCCAGCAGCCAGGGGGGACCTAATGAAAAACTGTTTTTT.

This clonotype occurred many times. The chain joins TRBV5-4 to TRBJ2-3; 14 bases fit TRBD2. CDR1 SGHNT and CDR2 YYREEE come from the germline V gene (reference sequence). The J segment lost 6 bases and the V segment lost 4 bases, leaving 22 bases of the junction unmatched. CDR3 size: 21 residues. CDR3 DNA: TGTGCCAGCAGCCGCTACCCGACGACCGGGACTAGCGGGAGAGTGTCGGATACGCAGTATTTT. Its translation: CASSRYPTTGTSGRVSDTQYF.

This clonotype was picked up many times. The chain recombines TRBV7-8 with TRBJ2-7, with D possibly being TRBD1 or TRBD2 (5 bases each). The CDR3 spans 14 residues. Germline V gene lookup returns CDR1 SGHVS and CDR2 FQNEAQ. V lost 9 bases and J lost 1, with 16 bases in between. The CDR3 sequence is CASTWTGRSYEQYF. For the CDR3, the DNA is TGTGCCAGTACTTGGACGGGACGGTCCTACGAGCAGTACTTC. Full variable domain (rest looked up from reference TRBV7-8 and TRBJ2-7): GAGVSQSPRYKVAKRGQDVALRCDPISGHVSLFWYQQALGQGPEFLTYFQNEAQLDKSGLPSDRFFAERPEGSVSTLKIQRTQQEDSAVYLCASTWTGRSYEQYFGPGTRLTVT.

This chain uses TRBV3-1 with TRBJ1-6, with D uncertain. This CDR3 is built from 12 residues. Germline V CDR1 and CDR2: LGHDT, YNNKEL (reference sequence). Between the trimmed V and J ends, which lost 6 bases and 8 bases, there was a span of 8 bases. The CDR3 DNA reads TGTGCCAGCAGTCTTGGGGATTCACCCCTCCACTTT. Translation: CASSLGDSPLHF.

This clonotype was seen a few times. The V and J genes are TRBV10-3 and TRBJ2-7; 7 bases agree with TRBD1. The V gene's germline CDR1 is ENHRY and CDR2 SYGVKD. The CDR3 runs to 13 residues. After removal of 6 bases from V and 3 bases from J, the junction contained 5 bases not matched to a gene. In DNA form, the CDR3 reads TGTGCCATCAGAACCGGGACAGACTACGAGCAGTACTTC. Translated, it gives CAIRTGTDYEQYF.

The genes are TRBV15 and TRBJ2-7, with D possibly matching TRBD1 (6 bases). Trimming took 3 bases from V and 2 from J, leaving 8 bases between them. The germline V gene encodes CDR1 LNHNV and CDR2 YYDKDF (reference sequence). The CDR3 has 13 amino acids. The CDR3 coding sequence is TGTGCCACCAGCAGGGACAGAACCTACGAGCAGTACTTC. Amino acids: CATSRDRTYEQYF.